This is a list of T cell receptor beta chains from one sample in a study of T cell changes during pregnancy in multiple sclerosis. The protocol was immunoSEQ multiplex PCR, while the TCRdb copy is restricted to in-frame clones and leaves out a portion. In the table there are 90,000 or so clones, roughly nine tenths of which are singletons. The sample here was PBMCs, taken in the first trimester of pregnancy. These receptors all stem from a female donor in good health, serving as a control in a pregnancy study. Some clones in this sample may be carry-over from other donors' samples. CDR3s include the opening cysteine and the closing phenylalanine or tryptophan. The D gene is left open where the match is weak. Only part of the rows carry a size: once, few, many, or a class if the clone is expanded.

v_gene,abundance,j_gene,d_gene,CDR3aa,CDR3nt
TRBV28,-,TRBJ1-1,-,CASSLPGLTEAFF,TGTGCCAGCAGTTTACCCGGACTCACTGAAGCTTTCTTT
TRBV2,-,TRBJ2-5,TRBD2,CASRSGEGETQYF,TGTGCCAGCCGGAGCGGGGAGGGGGAGACCCAGTACTTC
TRBV2,-,TRBJ1-2,-,CASSSGGGPGYTF,TGTGCCAGCAGCTCCGGGGGGGGCCCGGGCTACACCTTC
TRBV18,-,TRBJ2-2,TRBD1,CASSPQGDTGELFF,TGTGCCAGCTCACCCCAGGGGGACACCGGGGAGCTGTTTTTT
TRBV2,-,TRBJ2-5,TRBD1,CASRRDRAPETQYF,TGTGCCAGCAGACGGGACAGGGCGCCTGAGACCCAGTACTTC
TRBV15,-,TRBJ2-5,-,CATSRERAVSGETQYF,TGTGCCACCAGCAGAGAGAGGGCTGTCAGTGGGGAGACCCAGTACTTC
TRBV9,-,TRBJ2-1,TRBD2,CASSAHSGVSYNEQFF,TGTGCCAGCAGCGCCCATAGCGGGGTCTCCTACAATGAGCAGTTCTTC
TRBV7-9,-,TRBJ2-1,TRBD2,CASSFIAGGINEQFF,TGTGCCAGCAGCTTTATAGCGGGGGGGATCAATGAGCAGTTCTTC
TRBV5-1,-,TRBJ2-7,TRBD1,CASSSDRWGYEQYF,TGCGCCAGCAGCTCGGACAGGTGGGGTTACGAGCAGTACTTC
TRBV28,-,TRBJ2-1,TRBD1,CATFSGQGKNEQFF,TGTGCCACCTTCTCCGGACAGGGAAAAAATGAGCAGTTCTTC
TRBV10-3,-,TRBJ2-7,TRBD2,CAISELAGEAYEQYF,TGTGCCATCAGTGAGTTGGCGGGGGAAGCCTACGAGCAGTACTTC
TRBV4-2,-,TRBJ2-5,TRBD1,CASSPGQHQETQYF,TGTGCCAGCAGCCCGGGACAGCACCAAGAGACCCAGTACTTC
TRBV11-1,-,TRBJ1-2,-,CASSFMDSYGYTF,TGTGCCAGCAGCTTTATGGACAGCTATGGCTACACCTTC
TRBV19,-,TRBJ1-4,-,CASSYMRDGKLFF,TGTGCCAGTAGTTATATGCGGGATGGAAAACTGTTTTTT
TRBV15,-,TRBJ1-2,TRBD1,CATSRARTGEYGYTF,TGTGCCACCAGCAGAGCTAGGACAGGAGAATATGGCTACACCTTC
TRBV6-1,-,TRBJ2-7,TRBD1,CASRRTGGYEQYF,TGTGCCAGCAGGAGAACAGGGGGCTACGAGCAGTACTTC
TRBV10-3,-,TRBJ2-5,-,CAISESKLYLYF,TGTGCCATCAGTGAGTCGAAACTCTATCTGTACTTC
TRBV19,-,TRBJ1-5,-,CASSIVGQVSNQPQHF,TGTGCCAGTAGTATAGTTGGGCAGGTGAGCAATCAGCCCCAGCATTTT
TRBV5-1,-,TRBJ1-1,-,CASSVSIGGNTEAFF,TGCGCCAGCAGCGTGAGCATCGGGGGGAACACTGAAGCTTTCTTT
TRBV2,-,TRBJ2-4,TRBD2,CASTNGLAGVMDIQYF,TGTGCCAGCACAAATGGACTAGCGGGAGTAATGGACATTCAGTACTTC
TRBV30,-,TRBJ1-5,-,CAWSVKQAKGNQPQHF,TGTGCCTGGAGTGTAAAGCAGGCAAAAGGCAATCAGCCCCAGCATTTT
TRBV6-5,-,TRBJ2-3,TRBD2,CAAGSGSTDTQYF,TGTGCGGCGGGTAGCGGGAGCACAGATACGCAGTATTTT
TRBV6-4,-,TRBJ2-3,-,CASSSDRAGLDTQYF,TGTGCCAGCAGCTCCGATCGTGCGGGGTTAGATACGCAGTATTTT
TRBV5-1,once,TRBJ2-5,-,CASSLAPGFQETQYF,TGCGCCAGCAGCTTGGCCCCGGGTTTCCAAGAGACCCAGTACTTC
TRBV29-1,once,TRBJ2-3,-,CSVETQGPTDTQYF,TGCAGCGTAGAAACCCAGGGGCCCACAGATACGCAGTATTTT
TRBV28,-,TRBJ1-4,TRBD1,CASSPRDRDEKLFF,TGTGCCAGCAGTCCCCGGGACAGGGATGAAAAACTGTTTTTT
TRBV14,-,TRBJ1-4,-,CASSQEGVAGEEKLFF,TGTGCCAGCAGCCAAGAGGGGGTGGCAGGGGAGGAAAAACTGTTTTTT
TRBV6-1,-,TRBJ2-3,-,CAGGLHLKTDTQYF,TGTGCCGGCGGACTACACCTAAAAACAGATACGCAGTATTTT
TRBV7-9,-,TRBJ2-1,-,CASSLRYRESNEQFF,TGTGCCAGCAGCTTACGGTACAGGGAGTCAAATGAGCAGTTCTTC
TRBV4-3,-,TRBJ1-2,-,CASSQDLGAGLFNYGYTF,TGCGCCAGCAGCCAAGATCTGGGGGCCGGCTTGTTTAACTATGGCTACACCTTC
TRBV5-1,-,TRBJ1-5,TRBD1,CASSPDRGSQPQHF,TGCGCCAGCAGCCCTGACAGGGGCAGTCAGCCCCAGCATTTT
TRBV18,-,TRBJ2-4,TRBD1,CASSAGTENIQYF,TGTGCCAGCTCAGCCGGGACAGAAAACATTCAGTACTTC
TRBV2,-,TRBJ1-3,-,CASSEERGFYSGNTIYF,TGTGCCAGCAGTGAGGAAAGGGGTTTCTACTCTGGAAACACCATATATTTT
TRBV4-1,-,TRBJ2-3,TRBD2,CASRQVLQRGATGDTQYF,TGCGCCAGCAGACAAGTCCTCCAGCGGGGAGCTACCGGAGATACGCAGTATTTT
TRBV28,-,TRBJ2-7,TRBD2,CASSLGRESDEQYF,TGTGCCAGCAGTTTGGGGCGGGAGTCCGACGAGCAGTACTTC
TRBV2,-,TRBJ1-1,TRBD1,CARKQGRTEAFF,TGTGCCAGGAAACAGGGGAGGACTGAAGCTTTCTTT
TRBV18,-,TRBJ1-3,-,CASSRSDSGNTIYF,TGTGCCAGCTCACGCAGTGACTCTGGAAACACCATATATTTT
TRBV27,-,TRBJ1-2,TRBD1,CASSTQGQGVYGYTF,TGTGCCAGCAGTACACAGGGACAGGGGGTCTATGGCTACACCTTC
TRBV7-3,-,TRBJ2-6,-,CASSPRGLGFSGANVLTF,TGTGCCAGCAGCCCACGCGGGTTGGGGTTCTCTGGGGCCAACGTCCTGACTTTC
TRBV10-2,-,TRBJ2-5,TRBD2,CASSESTFLAGGPRETQYF,TGCGCCAGCAGTGAGTCGACGTTCCTCGCGGGGGGGCCTAGGGAGACCCAGTACTTC